This T cell receptor (beta chain) comes out of a study of blood T cell repertoires in COVID-19. This clone appeared a few times. V was clipped by 3 bases and J by 4 bases; unmatched bases: 12. This CDR3 contains 17 residues. CDR1 is KGHSH, CDR2 LQKENI, per germline. This table comes from immunoSEQ multiplex PCR, and its TCRdb copy is limited to in-frame clones, with some not included. This table has some 240,000 clones, 70% to 90% appearing once. The clonotype comes from a human donor in a cohort sampled during active COVID-19. Sequencing input: peripheral blood. This chain connects TRBV18 to TRBJ1-3; 7 bases are a match to TRBD1. The CDR3 coding sequence is TGTGCCAGCTCACCGACTACAGGGGTTGGACTCGGAAACACCATATATTTT. As protein: CASSPTTGVGLGNTIYF.